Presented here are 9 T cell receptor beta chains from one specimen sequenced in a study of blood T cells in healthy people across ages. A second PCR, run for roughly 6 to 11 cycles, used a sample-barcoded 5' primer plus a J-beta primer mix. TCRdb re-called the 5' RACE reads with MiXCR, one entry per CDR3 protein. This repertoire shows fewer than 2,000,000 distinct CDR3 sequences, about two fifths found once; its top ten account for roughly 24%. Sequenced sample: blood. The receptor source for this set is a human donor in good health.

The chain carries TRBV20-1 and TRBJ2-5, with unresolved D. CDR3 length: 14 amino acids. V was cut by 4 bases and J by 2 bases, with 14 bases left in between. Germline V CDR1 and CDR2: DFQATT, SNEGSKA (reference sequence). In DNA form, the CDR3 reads TGCAGTGCTACGCCTTCCATGATACAAGAGACCCAGTACTTC. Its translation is CSATPSMIQETQYF.

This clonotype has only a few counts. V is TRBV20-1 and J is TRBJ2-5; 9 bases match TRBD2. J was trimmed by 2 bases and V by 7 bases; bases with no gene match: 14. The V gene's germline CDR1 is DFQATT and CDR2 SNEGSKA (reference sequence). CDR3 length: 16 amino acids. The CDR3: CSVPATRRGGQETQYF. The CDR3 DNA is TGCAGTGTTCCGGCGACGAGGCGGGGGGGACAAGAGACCCAGTACTTC.

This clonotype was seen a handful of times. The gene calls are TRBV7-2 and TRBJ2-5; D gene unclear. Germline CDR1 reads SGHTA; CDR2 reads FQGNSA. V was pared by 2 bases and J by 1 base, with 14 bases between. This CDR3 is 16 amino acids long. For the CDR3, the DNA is TGTGCCAGCAGCTTAAGGTGGGCCGGCGGCCAAGAGACCCAGTACTTC. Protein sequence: CASSLRWAGGQETQYF.

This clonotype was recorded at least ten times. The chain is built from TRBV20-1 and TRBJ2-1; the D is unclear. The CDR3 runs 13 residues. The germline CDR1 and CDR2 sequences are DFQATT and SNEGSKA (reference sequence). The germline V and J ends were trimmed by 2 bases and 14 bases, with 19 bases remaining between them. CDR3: CSARQRATEAEFF. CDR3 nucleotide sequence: TGCAGTGCTAGACAAAGGGCCACTGAGGCGGAGTTCTTC.

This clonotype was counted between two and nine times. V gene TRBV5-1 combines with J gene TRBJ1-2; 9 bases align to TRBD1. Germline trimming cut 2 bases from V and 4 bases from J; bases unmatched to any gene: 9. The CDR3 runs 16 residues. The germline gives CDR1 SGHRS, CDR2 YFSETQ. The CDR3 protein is CASSLMGQGITYGYTF. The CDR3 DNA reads TGCGCCAGCAGCTTAATGGGACAGGGAATAACCTATGGCTACACCTTC.

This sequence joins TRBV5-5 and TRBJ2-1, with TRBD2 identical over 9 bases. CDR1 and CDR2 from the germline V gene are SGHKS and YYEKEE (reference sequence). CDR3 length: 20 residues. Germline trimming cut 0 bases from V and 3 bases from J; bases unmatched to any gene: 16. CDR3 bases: TGTGCCAGCAGCTTGGCCAGGGTGGAAGCGGGGGGTGCTAACTACAATGAGCAGTTCTTC. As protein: CASSLARVEAGGANYNEQFF.

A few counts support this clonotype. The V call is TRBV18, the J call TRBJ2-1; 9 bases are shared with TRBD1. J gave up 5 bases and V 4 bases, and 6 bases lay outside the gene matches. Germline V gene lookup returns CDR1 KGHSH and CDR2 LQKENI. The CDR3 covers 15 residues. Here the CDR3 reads CASSRSGTGNNEQFF. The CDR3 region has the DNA TGTGCCAGCTCACGATCCGGGACAGGGAACAATGAGCAGTTCTTC.

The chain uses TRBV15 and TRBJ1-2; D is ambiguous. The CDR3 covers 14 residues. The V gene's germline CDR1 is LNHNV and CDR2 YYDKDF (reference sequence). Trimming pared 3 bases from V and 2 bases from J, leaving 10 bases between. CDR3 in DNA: TGTGCCACCAGCAGGCTGGGGTCGAACTATGGCTACACCTTC. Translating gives CATSRLGSNYGYTF.

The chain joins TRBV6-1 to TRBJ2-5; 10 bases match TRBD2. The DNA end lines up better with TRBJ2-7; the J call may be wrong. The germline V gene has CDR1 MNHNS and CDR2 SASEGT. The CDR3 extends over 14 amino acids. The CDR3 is CASRDSGRTYEQYF. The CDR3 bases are TGTGCCAGCAGGGATAGCGGGAGGACCTACGAGCAGTACTTC.